Following are 19 T cell receptor beta chains from one sample sequenced in a study of regulatory T cells in long-lasting Graves disease. In building TCR beta libraries, iRepertoire HTBI primers were used together with Arm-PCR of CDR3 regions. Each CDR3 protein gets one entry after TCRdb re-called the multiplex PCR reads with MiXCR. The table includes roughly 610,000 distinct CDR3 sequences, about 16% detected once. Time point specified: newly diagnosed GD, antithyroid drugs for less than 3 months. With RNA extracted from PBMCs as input, the TCR library was made. These data were also reused for a study on T cells in Graves' hyperthyroidism and ophthalmopathy.

This specimen was peripheral blood mononuclear cells (PBMCs), taken at new diagnosis, from a patient treated with antithyroid drugs. The source of these receptors is a man aged 18-30 years with Graves disease.

This clonotype has only a few counts. The chain is built from TRBV7-9 and TRBJ2-6; 9 nucleotides line up with TRBD2. V dropped 2 bases and J dropped 2; count of bases not matched to a gene: 10. CDR3 length: 19 residues. The germline gives CDR1 SEHNR, CDR2 FQNEAQ (reference sequence). The CDR3 here is CASSLFPREGLAGANVLTF. Here the CDR3 DNA reads TGTGCCAGCAGCTTATTTCCGCGGGAGGGCCTAGCTGGGGCCAACGTCCTGACTTTC.

This chain uses TRBV4-1 with TRBJ1-2; maybe TRBD1 (6 bases). Germline CDR1 is MGHRA and CDR2 is YSYEKL. Trimming removed 3 bases from V and 3 bases from J, with 32 bases in between. The length of the CDR3 is 21 residues. This CDR3 is CASSHSDLTLGGPSFDYGYTF. CDR3 DNA sequence: TGCGCCAGCAGCCATTCGGACCTGACCCTGGGGGGGCCAAGCTTCGACTATGGCTACACCTTC.

This clonotype was seen repeatedly, ten times or more. This chain uses TRBV12-3 or TRBV12-4 with TRBJ2-2; 8 bases fit TRBD2. The V segment lost 6 bases and the J segment 6 bases; nucleotides outside the gene matches: 9. The CDR3 runs 15 residues. CDR3 sequence: CASSPGTSLSGELFF. Here the CDR3 DNA reads TGTGCCAGCAGCCCCGGGACTAGTTTATCCGGGGAGCTGTTTTTT.

This clonotype was observed many times. The rearrangement links TRBV27 to TRBJ1-2; D not resolved. CDR3 length equals 12 residues. In germline, CDR1 is MNHEY, CDR2 SMNVEV (reference sequence). V lost 8 bases, J lost 3 bases, and 10 bases lay in between. The chain's CDR3 is CASRGPDYGYTF. The CDR3 DNA sequence: TGTGCCAGCCGAGGGCCGGACTATGGCTACACCTTC.

The chain is built from TRBV7-9 and TRBJ1-2, with D maybe TRBD1 (6 bases). Trimming stripped 4 bases from V and 6 bases from J, with 15 bases between. Germline CDR1 is SEHNR and CDR2 is FQNEAQ (reference sequence). The CDR3 consists of 14 residues. CDR3 sequence reads: CASSSRGREDGYTF. CDR3 bases: TGTGCCAGCAGCTCCAGGGGCAGGGAGGATGGCTACACCTTC.

The V gene is TRBV10-3, the J gene TRBJ1-4; a possible D gene is TRBD1 (6 bases). The CDR3 length is 15 residues. Germline V CDR1 and CDR2: ENHRY, SYGVKD. V was clipped by 0 bases and J by 7 bases, with 12 bases between them. This CDR3 is CAISESEQGGEKLFF. The CDR3 nucleotides are TGTGCCATCAGTGAGTCGGAACAGGGAGGTGAAAAACTGTTTTTT.

The CDR3 region has the DNA TGTGCCAGTAGTATCTCCCGGGATACGCAGTATTTT. It translates to CASSISRDTQYF. The chain employs TRBV19 and TRBJ2-3; D call uncertain. V lost 3 bases and J 6 bases, leaving 7 bases between the germline ends. Germline-derived CDR1 and CDR2 are LNHDA and SQIVND (reference sequence). The CDR3 is 12 residues long.

This clonotype was found a few times. The chain combines TRBV12-3 or TRBV12-4 with TRBJ2-7, with TRBD1 as a possible D gene (5 bases). The CDR3 is 14 residues long. V was clipped by 5 bases and J by 2 bases, with 13 bases between them. The DNA of the CDR3 is TGTGCCAGCAGTGCCCGGACACCACCCTACGAGCAGTACTTC. Protein product: CASSARTPPYEQYF.

This clonotype showed up many times. This CDR3 is CASSYSRDSPRYEQYF. The CDR3 nucleotides read TGTGCCAGCAGTTACAGCCGGGACAGTCCGCGGTACGAGCAGTACTTC. The J gene is TRBJ2-7, the V gene TRBV6-9; 7 bases map to TRBD1. V shed 3 bases and J 4 bases; nucleotides not matched to a gene: 12. The CDR3 is 16 amino acids. Germline V CDR1 and CDR2: MNHGY, SVAAGI.

Regarding this clonotype: A much larger clone lies one base from this, so it may be a read error. DNA of the CDR3: TGTGCCAGCCCACCGTCCCCCCCCGGGCCCGGAGATACGCAGTATTTT. Its translation is CASPPSPPGPGDTQYF. V and J are TRBV18 and TRBJ2-3; D not certain. The germline V gene has CDR1 KGHSH and CDR2 LQKENI. This CDR3 is built from 16 residues.

This clonotype was observed a handful of times. V and J are TRBV4-2 and TRBJ1-1; D remains ambiguous. This CDR3 has 16 residues. The germline V and J ends were trimmed by 2 bases and 0 bases, with 13 bases remaining between them. CDR1 LGHNA and CDR2 YNFKEQ come from the germline V gene. DNA for the CDR3: TGTGCCAGCAGCCAACCTACCCAGCTTTTGAACACTGAAGCTTTCTTT. This translates into CASSQPTQLLNTEAFF.

This clonotype occurred a few times. V and J are TRBV5-1 and TRBJ2-3; D gene ambiguous. The CDR3 has 16 residues. The germline V gene has CDR1 SGHRS and CDR2 YFSETQ. V dropped 0 bases and J dropped 2 bases, with 13 bases sitting between them. The CDR3 loop is CASSLEGQFDTDTQYF. The CDR3 bases are TGCGCCAGCAGCTTGGAGGGCCAGTTTGACACAGATACGCAGTATTTT.

This clonotype was seen repeatedly, ten times or more. The chain's CDR3 is CASSYRDRGRTDTQYF. The CDR3 DNA sequence: TGTGCCAGCAGTTACCGGGACAGGGGGCGCACAGATACGCAGTATTTT. The rearrangement joins TRBV28 to TRBJ2-3; TRBD1 matches at 12 bases. The J segment lost 1 base and the V segment lost 4 bases, leaving 3 bases of the junction unmatched. The V gene's germline CDR1 is MDHEN and CDR2 SYDVKM. The CDR3 has 16 residues.

This clonotype occurred many times. The gene calls are TRBV7-9 and TRBJ2-7, with TRBD1 matching 8 bases. Germline loops: CDR1 SEHNR, CDR2 FQNEAQ (reference sequence). This CDR3 region has 15 residues. The trim removed 5 bases at V and 2 bases at J, leaving 8 bases unmatched. The CDR3 protein is CASSRGQVRAYEQYF. CDR3 DNA sequence: TGTGCCAGCAGCCGGGGACAGGTGAGGGCCTACGAGCAGTACTTC.

This clonotype was seen a few times. Compared with germline, one end of the junction differs, possibly owing to a read error. The J gene is TRBJ2-3, the V gene TRBV11-1; TRBD2 matches 14 bases. The CDR3 covers 18 residues. CDR1 SGHAT and CDR2 FQDESV come from the germline V gene (reference sequence). The CDR3, as DNA: TGCGCCAGCAGCTTGCAGGGGACTAGCGGGAGTCGGTTCGGTACGCAGTATTTT. It encodes CASSLQGTSGSRFGTQYF.

With respect to this clonotype: This probably arose from a read error, given a far larger clone one base away. V usage is TRBV20-1 and J usage is TRBJ2-1, with 12 positions matching TRBD2. Trimming cost V 1 base and J 9 bases; bases outside gene matches: 1. CDR3 length: 13 amino acids. Germline CDR1 reads DFQATT; CDR2 reads SNEGSKA (reference sequence). The CDR3 DNA reads as TGCAGTGCTAGAGGACTAGCGGGAGTTGAGCAGTTCTTC. This translates into CSARGLAGVEQFF.

This clonotype occurred a few times. V is TRBV6-2 or TRBV6-3 and J is TRBJ2-3; weak D call: TRBD2 (6 bases). Germline CDR1 and CDR2: MNHEY and SVGEGT. This CDR3 comprises 16 residues. Trimming took 0 bases from V and 3 from J, leaving 13 bases between them. CDR3 bases: TGTGCCAGCAGTTACTCGCCGGGAGAAGGGACAGATACGCAGTATTTT. It translates to CASSYSPGEGTDTQYF.

This clonotype has ten or more counts. CDR3 sequence reads: CASSFDDNEQFF. The DNA for the CDR3 is TGTGCCAGCAGTTTTGATGACAATGAGCAGTTCTTC. V usage is TRBV27 and J usage is TRBJ2-1; D gene unclear. The length of the CDR3 is 12 residues. Germline V gene sequence: CDR1 MNHEY, CDR2 SMNVEV (reference sequence). The V gene lost 3 bases and the J gene lost 5 bases, with 5 bases spanning the gap.

In regard to this clonotype: One base away lies a much larger clone, so this may be a sequencing read error. This chain connects TRBV12-3 or TRBV12-4 to TRBJ2-3; D is possibly TRBD1 or TRBD2 (5 bases each). The CDR3 covers 16 residues. CDR3 nucleotides: TGTGCCAGCAGTTTAAAGTCCGAGGGACCAAGGTACGAGCAGTGCTTC. Its protein product is CASSLKSEGPRYEQCF.